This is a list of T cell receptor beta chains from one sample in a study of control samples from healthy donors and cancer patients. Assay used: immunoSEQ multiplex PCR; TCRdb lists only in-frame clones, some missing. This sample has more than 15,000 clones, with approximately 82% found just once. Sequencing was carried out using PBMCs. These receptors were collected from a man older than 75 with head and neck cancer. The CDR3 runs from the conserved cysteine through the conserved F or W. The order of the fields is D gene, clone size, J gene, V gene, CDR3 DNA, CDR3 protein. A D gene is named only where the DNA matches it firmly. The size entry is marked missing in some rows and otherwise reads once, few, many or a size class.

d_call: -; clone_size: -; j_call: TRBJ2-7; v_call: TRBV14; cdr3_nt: TGTGCCAGCAGCCCCTTGACCGCACAGGCTTCCTACGAGCAGTACTTC; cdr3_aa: CASSPLTAQASYEQYF
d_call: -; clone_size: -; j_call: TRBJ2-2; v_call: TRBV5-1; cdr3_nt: TGCGCCAGCAGCTTGGCCGGGTCCACCGGGGAGCTGTTTTTT; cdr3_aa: CASSLAGSTGELFF
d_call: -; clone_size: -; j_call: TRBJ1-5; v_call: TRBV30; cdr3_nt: TGTGCCTGGAGTACAAACAAAGGCCAGCCCCAGCATTTT; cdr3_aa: CAWSTNKGQPQHF
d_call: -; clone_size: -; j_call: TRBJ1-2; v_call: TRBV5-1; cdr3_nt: TGCGCCAGCAGCTTGGGTTACCGGGGATCACAGGGCTATGGCTACACCTTC; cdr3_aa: CASSLGYRGSQGYGYTF
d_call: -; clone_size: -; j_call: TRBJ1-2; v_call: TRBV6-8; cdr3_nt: TGTGCCAGCAGTTATCAGTCAAGGGGCAGACCTAACTATGGCTACACCTTC; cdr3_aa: CASSYQSRGRPNYGYTF
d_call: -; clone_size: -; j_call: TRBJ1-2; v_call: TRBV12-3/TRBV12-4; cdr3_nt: TGTGCCAGCAGTAGTACCACAGAGATTGGCTACACCTTC; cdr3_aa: CASSSTTEIGYTF
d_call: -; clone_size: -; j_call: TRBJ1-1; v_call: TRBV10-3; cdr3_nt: TGTGCCATCAGTGAGTCGCTGAACACTGAAGCTTTCTTT; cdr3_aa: CAISESLNTEAFF
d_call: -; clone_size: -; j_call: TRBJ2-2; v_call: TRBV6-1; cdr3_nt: TGTGCCAGCAGTGGGGGACTGGCGCAGTCCTACACCGGGGAGCTGTTTTTT; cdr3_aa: CASSGGLAQSYTGELFF
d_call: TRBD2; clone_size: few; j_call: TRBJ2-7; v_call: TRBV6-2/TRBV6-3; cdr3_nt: TGTGCCAGCAGTTACTCGAGGTGGGAGGGTTCGACCTACGAGCAGTACTTC; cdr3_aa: CASSYSRWEGSTYEQYF
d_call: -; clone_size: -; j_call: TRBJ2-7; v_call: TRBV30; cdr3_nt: TGTGCCTGGAGTGTACTAGGTGGGGAGCAGTACTTC; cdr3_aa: CAWSVLGGEQYF
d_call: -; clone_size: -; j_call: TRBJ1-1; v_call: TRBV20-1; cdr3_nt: TGCAGTGCTTCTCGGCAGGGAGAAGCTTTCTTT; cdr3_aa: CSASRQGEAFF